This TCR beta chain was captured in a study of shared clonotypes between healthy human individuals. For the study at large: There were three CD4 naive, three CD4 memory, two CD8 naive and one CD8 memory plates per donor.

This CDR3 is 13 amino acids long. Trimming took 5 bases from V and 6 from J; bases not matched to a gene: 1. The germline CDR1 and CDR2 sequences are SQVTM and ANQGSEA. Repertoires were generated with immunoSEQ multiplex PCR, while TCRdb's copy carries only in-frame clones and drops some. This sample carries hundreds of thousands of clones, about 91% of them seen once, and the ten largest clones take 24%. Terminally differentiated effector memory CD45RA+ cells were excluded by CCR7 positive selection of CD45RO-negative cells. About this clone itself: Different DNA sequences within this sample yield the same CDR3.

The receptor's source is a young man in good health. Sequencing input: naive CD8+ T cells sorted from blood. V is TRBV29-1 and J is TRBJ2-2; 12 bases match TRBD2. The CDR3 DNA follows: TGCAGCGTTCTAGCGGGAGGGCCCGGGGAGCTGTTTTTT. Protein product: CSVLAGGPGELFF.